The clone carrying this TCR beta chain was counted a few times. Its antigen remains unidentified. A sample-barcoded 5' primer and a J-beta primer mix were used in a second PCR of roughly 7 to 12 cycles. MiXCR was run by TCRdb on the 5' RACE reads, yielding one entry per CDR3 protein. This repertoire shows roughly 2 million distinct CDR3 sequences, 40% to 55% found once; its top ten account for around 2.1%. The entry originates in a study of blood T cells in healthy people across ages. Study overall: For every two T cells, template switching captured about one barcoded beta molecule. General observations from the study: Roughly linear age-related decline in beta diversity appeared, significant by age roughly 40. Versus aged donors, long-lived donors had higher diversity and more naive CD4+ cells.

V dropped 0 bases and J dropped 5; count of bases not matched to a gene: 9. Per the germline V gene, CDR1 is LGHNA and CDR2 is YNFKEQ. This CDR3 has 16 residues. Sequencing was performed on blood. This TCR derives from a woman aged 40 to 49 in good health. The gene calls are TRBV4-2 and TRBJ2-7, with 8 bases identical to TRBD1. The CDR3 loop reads CASSQDSGTGPHEQYF. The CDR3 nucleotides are TGTGCCAGCAGCCAAGATTCCGGGACAGGACCCCACGAGCAGTACTTC.